The present T cell receptor beta chain was sequenced within a study of CD8+ T cells in alopecia areata. Study details: Tofacitinib administration to treated patients was oral, at 5 to 10 mg twice daily. General study findings and limits: It was lesional scalp, especially alopecia totalis/universalis, that showed higher clonality than normal scalp.

After isolation, RNA underwent reverse transcription to generate cDNA as the sequencing template. Sequencing used immunoSEQ multiplex PCR; TCRdb keeps in-frame clones, though not all of them. The data contain under 70,000 clones, approximately 96% of them singletons. From alopecia areata patients, lesional scalp punch biopsies and peripheral blood were collected. The CDR3 consists of 15 residues. With 7 bases removed from V and 6 bases from J, the gap between germline ends came to 18 bases. Germline-derived CDR1 and CDR2 are MGHRA and YSYEKL. This clone was recorded once. Its antigen is unidentified. V usage is TRBV4-1 and J usage is TRBJ2-2, with a weak D call TRBD2 (7 bases). The sample was CD8+ T cells sorted from blood, taken at week 0. This TCR derives from a human donor with alopecia areata. The DNA of the CDR3 is TGCGCCAGCACCCTTAGGGGGGGGGCCCCCGGGGAGCTGTTTTTT. Protein: CASTLRGGAPGELFF.